Shown below are 32 T cell receptor beta chains from a single sample sequenced in a study of CD8 T cells in Susac syndrome. Random-hexamer reverse transcription was applied to roughly 0.5 to 1 ug RNA. TCRdb used MiXCR to reprocess the immunoSEQ multiplex PCR reads, holding one entry per CDR3 protein. The sample lists approximately 100,000 distinct CDR3 sequences; 90% to 96% were seen once. The sequenced sample consisted of CD4+ T cells from PBMCs. These receptors all come from a human donor in good health.

The rearrangement joins TRBV10-3 to TRBJ2-3; 10 nucleotides agree with TRBD2. V shed 4 bases and J 11 bases; nucleotides not matched to a gene: 6. Per the germline V gene, CDR1 is ENHRY and CDR2 is SYGVKD. CDR3 length: 13 residues. The CDR3 protein is CAISASGRGKQYF. CDR3 nucleotides: TGTGCCATCAGTGCCAGCGGGAGGGGGAAGCAGTATTTT.

The V call is TRBV7-9, the J call TRBJ2-2; no reliable D call. Per germline, CDR1 SEHNR and CDR2 FQNEAQ (reference sequence). The V end lost 5 bases, the J end lost 7 bases, and 11 bases lay between the germline ends. CDR3 length: 13 residues. CDR3 sequence: CASSPHQSGELFF. DNA of the CDR3: TGTGCCAGCAGCCCACATCAGAGCGGGGAGCTGTTTTTT.

The chain employs TRBV2 and TRBJ1-1; tentatively, D is TRBD1 (6 bases). Trimming shortened V by 1 base and J by 3 bases, and 9 bases separated the two germline ends. Germline V gene sequence: CDR1 SNHLY, CDR2 FYNNEI. This CDR3 has 14 amino acids. The CDR3 DNA follows: TGTGCCAGCAGTGAAGTCAGGGGACACACTGAAGCTTTCTTT. Its protein is CASSEVRGHTEAFF.

Note on this clonotype: At one boundary the junction diverges from the germline segment, which might be a read error. The rearrangement links TRBV23-1 to TRBJ1-1, with 12 bases matching TRBD1. TRBV23-1 is an ORF for which the function is uncertain. CDR3 length: 18 amino acids. The CDR3 DNA follows: TGCGCCAGCAGTCGCCTAAACCGGGACAGGGGGCGGTACACTGAAGTTTTCTTT. Translating it yields CASSRLNRDRGRYTEVFF.

This clonotype was seen only once. The chain has TRBV12-3 or TRBV12-4 and TRBJ1-2; maybe TRBD1 (5 bases). V was cut by 6 bases and J by 4 bases, with 15 bases left in between. The CDR3 length is 14 residues. The CDR3, as DNA: TGTGCCAGCAGCCCCGGGGGGAACGGCTATGGCTACACCTTC. Translated: CASSPGGNGYGYTF.

V is TRBV28 and J is TRBJ1-1; D not certain. This CDR3 is built from 12 residues. The ends were cut back, 6 bases at V and 8 bases at J, with 13 bases in the middle. Germline CDR1 and CDR2: MDHEN and SYDVKM. The CDR3 DNA reads as TGTGCCAGCAGCCTCGCCAGAGCCGAAGCTTTCTTT. This sequence encodes CASSLARAEAFF.

This clonotype was recorded once. This sequence joins TRBV7-8 and TRBJ2-2; 9 bases are a match to TRBD1. V shed 5 bases, J shed 4 bases, and the junction held 8 bases outside the gene matches. The CDR3 has 16 residues. Germline CDR1 SGHVS, CDR2 FQNEAQ. The CDR3 region is CASSPRDRVRTGELFF. In DNA form, the CDR3 reads TGTGCCAGCAGCCCCCGGGACAGGGTGCGCACCGGGGAGCTGTTTTTT.

The chain recombines TRBV7-3 with TRBJ2-2; TRBD2 agrees at 9 bases. V shed 5 bases, J shed 5 bases, and the junction held 9 bases outside the gene matches. Germline CDR1 is SGHTA and CDR2 is FQGTGA. The CDR3 runs to 16 residues. Here the CDR3 reads CASSPQASGATGELFF. CDR3 sequence (DNA): TGTGCCAGCAGCCCGCAGGCTAGCGGGGCGACCGGGGAGCTGTTTTTT.

V and J are TRBV27 and TRBJ2-3; D is unclear. The V gene lost 0 bases and the J gene lost 1 base, with 5 bases spanning the gap. The CDR3 consists of 14 residues. CDR1 is MNHEY and CDR2 is SMNVEV in the germline V gene (reference sequence). The CDR3 DNA is TGTGCCAGCAGTTTATCTCAGGGCACAGATACGCAGTATTTT. Amino acids: CASSLSQGTDTQYF.

V and J are TRBV10-3 and TRBJ2-1, with 8 bases matching TRBD1. Per the germline V gene, CDR1 is ENHRY and CDR2 is SYGVKD. The CDR3 extends over 12 amino acids. The V gene end was trimmed by 6 bases and the J gene end by 8 bases; junction bases not matched to a gene: 3. As DNA, the CDR3 is TGTGCCATCAGGGCAGGGGGCGATGAGCAGTTCTTC. It codes for CAIRAGGDEQFF.

This chain links TRBV9 with TRBJ1-5; 10 nucleotides match TRBD1. V dropped 0 bases and J dropped 5; count of bases not matched to a gene: 5. Germline lookup yields CDR1 SGDLS and CDR2 YYNGEE. The length of the CDR3 is 16 residues. CDR3 sequence (DNA): TGTGCCAGCAGCGTAGATGGACAGGGGGATTATCAGCCCCAGCATTTT. This encodes CASSVDGQGDYQPQHF.

This clonotype turned up a few times. The chain couples TRBV6-1 to TRBJ2-5; TRBD1 aligns across 9 bases. Germline loops: CDR1 MNHNS, CDR2 SASEGT. The CDR3 has 14 residues. V was pared by 5 bases and J by 1 base, with 2 bases of the junction left unmatched. The CDR3 sequence is CASSPGQGQETQYF. The CDR3 DNA reads as TGTGCCAGCAGTCCGGGACAGGGCCAAGAGACCCAGTACTTC.

The rearrangement joins TRBV6-5 to TRBJ2-2; a weak D match, TRBD2 (6 bases). Germline V gives CDR1 MNHEY, CDR2 SVGAGI. The V end lost 2 bases, the J end lost 4 bases, and 14 bases lay between the germline ends. This CDR3 is built from 16 residues. The CDR3 DNA reads as TGTGCCAGCAGTTACGGCTTGGAGGGTGGCACCGGGGAGCTGTTTTTT. As protein: CASSYGLEGGTGELFF.

The chain joins TRBV19 to TRBJ1-1; 11 bases map to TRBD1. V was clipped by 4 bases and J by 3 bases; unmatched bases: 7. From germline, CDR1 is LNHDA and CDR2 SQIVND (reference sequence). CDR3 length: 16 residues. The CDR3 DNA is TGTGCCAGTAGTAGTTGGACAGGGGGCATCGACACTGAAGCTTTCTTT. Protein: CASSSWTGGIDTEAFF.

The gene calls are TRBV3-1 and TRBJ2-5, with 12 positions matching TRBD2. This CDR3 spans 14 amino acids. V lost 5 bases, J lost 5 bases, and 3 bases stayed unmatched. The germline CDR1 and CDR2 sequences are LGHDT and YNNKEL (reference sequence). CDR3 in amino acids: CASSALAGGETQYF. The CDR3 region has the DNA TGTGCCAGCAGCGCACTAGCGGGGGGCGAGACCCAGTACTTC.

This chain uses TRBV12-3 or TRBV12-4 with TRBJ2-7; 7 bases are shared with TRBD2. The CDR3 is made up of 15 amino acids. J was trimmed by 2 bases and V by 6 bases; bases with no gene match: 10. CDR3 DNA: TGTGCCAGCAGCGGTACTAGCGACATCACCTACGAGCAGTACTTC. Protein sequence: CASSGTSDITYEQYF.

The gene calls are TRBV2 and TRBJ2-7; the D is unclear. CDR3 length: 12 amino acids. Germline CDR1 reads SNHLY; CDR2 reads FYNNEI. V dropped 7 bases and J dropped 0 bases, with 7 bases sitting between them. DNA for the CDR3: TGTGCCAGCAAAAGGGCCTCCTACGAGCAGTACTTC. Translation: CASKRASYEQYF. The variable domain in full, with the rest retrieved from reference TRBV2 and TRBJ2-7, is EPEVTQTPSHQVTQMGQEVILRCVPISNHLYFYWYRQILGQKVEFLVSFYNNEISEKSEIFDDQFSVERPDGSNFTLKIRSTKLEDSAMYFCASKRASYEQYFGPGTRLTVT.

This clonotype appeared once. V gene TRBV28 combines with J gene TRBJ2-1, with D unclear. Germline loops: CDR1 MDHEN, CDR2 SYDVKM. V shed 4 bases and J shed 2 bases, with 15 bases lying between them. The length of the CDR3 is 16 residues. CDR3 sequence (DNA): TGTGCCAGCAGTTCCTTAGCCCTAGGGACCTACAATGAGCAGTTCTTC. Translating it yields CASSSLALGTYNEQFF.

This clonotype was seen once. V usage is TRBV30 and J usage is TRBJ1-2, with TRBD1 as a possible D gene (6 bases). The germline V gene encodes CDR1 GTSNPN and CDR2 SVGIG (reference sequence). This CDR3 is 13 amino acids long. Trimming removed 4 bases from V and 8 bases from J, with 17 bases in between. CDR3 loop: CAWNLGGKVGYTF. CDR3 bases: TGTGCCTGGAACCTAGGGGGTAAGGTCGGCTACACCTTC.

The chain couples TRBV5-1 to TRBJ2-1; 13 positions match TRBD2. The ends lost 1 base at V and 6 bases at J; junction bases unmatched: 4. CDR1 and CDR2 from the germline V gene are SGHRS and YFSETQ. CDR3 length equals 16 residues. CDR3 sequence reads: CASSLTSGRASNEQFF. As DNA, the CDR3 is TGCGCCAGCAGCTTGACTAGCGGGAGGGCGTCCAATGAGCAGTTCTTC.

The chain links TRBV6-5 to TRBJ2-1; D is unresolved. The V end was cut by 2 bases, the J end by 6 bases, with 8 bases between. This CDR3 comprises 13 residues. Germline assignment: CDR1 MNHEY and CDR2 SVGAGI. CDR3 in amino acids: CASSYRPTNEQFF. DNA for the CDR3: TGTGCCAGCAGTTACAGGCCAACCAATGAGCAGTTCTTC.

The rearrangement uses TRBV12-3 or TRBV12-4 and TRBJ1-4, with D perhaps TRBD1 (5 bases). V was cut by 1 base and J by 7 bases, with 7 bases left in between. The CDR3 runs to 13 residues. The DNA of the CDR3 is TGTGCCAGCAGTTTAGGGACAAGTGAAAAACTGTTTTTT. Protein product: CASSLGTSEKLFF.

The chain is built from TRBV19 and TRBJ1-2; 7 bases are a match to TRBD1. V was clipped by 9 bases and J by 3 bases; unmatched bases: 7. The CDR3 runs 13 residues. Germline V CDR1 and CDR2: LNHDA, SQIVND (reference sequence). The CDR3 DNA reads as TGTGCCAGCGACAGAACAGGGGACTATGGCTACACCTTC. As protein: CASDRTGDYGYTF.

The chain joins TRBV3-1 to TRBJ1-1, with TRBD1 identical over 8 bases. The CDR3 runs 14 residues. Germline CDR1 reads LGHDT; CDR2 reads YNNKEL (reference sequence). V trimming: 3 bases; J trimming: 5 bases; junction bases outside the gene matches: 5. CDR3 nucleotide sequence: TGTGCCAGCAGCCACGGACAGGGAGGGACTGAAGCTTTCTTT. Translating it yields CASSHGQGGTEAFF.

The rearrangement uses TRBV3-1 and TRBJ2-5; 7 bases are shared with TRBD1. V lost 3 bases and J lost 3; bases outside the gene matches: 7. Looked up from germline, CDR1 is LGHDT and CDR2 is YNNKEL (reference sequence). This CDR3 comprises 15 residues. CDR3 loop: CASSQAQGVKETQYF. CDR3 in DNA: TGTGCCAGCAGCCAGGCTCAGGGGGTGAAAGAGACCCAGTACTTC.

The chain carries TRBV28 and TRBJ1-2, with 8 bases fitting TRBD1. The germline gives CDR1 MDHEN, CDR2 SYDVKM. This CDR3 has 15 amino acids. V trimming: 4 bases; J trimming: 3 bases; junction bases outside the gene matches: 7. The chain's CDR3 is CASSSTGDRDYGYTF. Written as DNA, the CDR3 is TGTGCCAGCAGTTCGACAGGGGACAGAGACTATGGCTACACCTTC.

This chain links TRBV9 with TRBJ1-1; D perhaps matches TRBD1 (6 bases). The CDR3 contains 16 residues. V dropped 3 bases and J dropped 6 bases, with 21 bases sitting between them. Germline V lookup: CDR1 SGDLS, CDR2 YYNGEE. The chain's CDR3 is CASSETDGGRFAEAFF. CDR3 nucleotide sequence: TGTGCCAGCAGCGAAACCGACGGGGGGCGGTTCGCTGAAGCTTTCTTT.

V is TRBV3-1 and J is TRBJ2-3; TRBD2 matches at 11 bases. This CDR3 spans 21 amino acids. From germline, CDR1 is LGHDT and CDR2 YNNKEL (reference sequence). The junction had 15 bases not matched to a gene; V was cut back by 0 bases and J by 1 base. CDR3 residues: CASSQETGTSGKGLGTDTQYF. CDR3 bases: TGTGCCAGCAGCCAAGAGACCGGGACTAGCGGAAAAGGACTCGGCACAGATACGCAGTATTTT.

The chain employs TRBV18 and TRBJ1-2, with TRBD1 as a possible D gene (6 bases). The V and J ends lost 6 bases and 4 bases respectively, with 15 bases between them. This CDR3 is 14 amino acids long. Looked up from germline, CDR1 is KGHSH and CDR2 is LQKENI. CDR3 nucleotides: TGTGCCAGCTCCCGGGAAGGGGGAGGCTATGGCTACACCTTC. Translating it yields CASSREGGGYGYTF. The full variable domain, rest sourced from reference TRBV18 and TRBJ1-2, is NAGVMQNPRHLVRRRGQEARLRCSPMKGHSHVYWYRQLPEEGLKFMVYLQKENIIDESGMPKERFSAEFPKEGPSILRIQQVVRGDSAAYFCASSREGGGYGYTFGSGTRLTVV.

The chain employs TRBV19 and TRBJ1-2; the D is unclear. From germline, CDR1 is LNHDA and CDR2 SQIVND (reference sequence). This CDR3 has 15 amino acids. Trimming left V 3 bases short and J 4 bases short, with 15 bases between. The CDR3 DNA sequence: TGTGCCAGTAGTATTGGGCAGGAACCCTCCTATGGCTACACCTTC. It yields the protein CASSIGQEPSYGYTF. The variable domain in full, with the rest retrieved from reference TRBV19 and TRBJ1-2, is DGGITQSPKYLFRKEGQNVTLSCEQNLNHDAMYWYRQDPGQGLRLIYYSQIVNDFQKGDIAEGYSVSREKKESFPLTVTSAQKNPTAFYLCASSIGQEPSYGYTFGSGTRLTVV.

The chain carries TRBV6-4 and TRBJ2-7, with 14 bases matching TRBD2. The length of the CDR3 is 16 residues. Germline loops: CDR1 MRHNA, CDR2 SNTAGT. The V and J ends lost 7 bases and 3 bases, in that order; junction bases with no gene match: 8. CDR3 protein: CASIWTGTSGSYEQYF. CDR3 nucleotides: TGTGCCAGCATTTGGACCGGGACTAGCGGGAGCTACGAGCAGTACTTC.

CDR3 DNA sequence: TGTGCCACCAGTGATTTTCTGGGGGAGAACACCGGGGAGCTGTTTTTT. Residues: CATSDFLGENTGELFF. The chain combines TRBV24-1 with TRBJ2-2; either TRBD1 or TRBD2 may supply D (5 bases each). V lost 1 base and J 1 base, leaving 9 bases between the germline ends. CDR1 is KGHDR, CDR2 SFDVKD, per germline. This CDR3 has 16 amino acids.